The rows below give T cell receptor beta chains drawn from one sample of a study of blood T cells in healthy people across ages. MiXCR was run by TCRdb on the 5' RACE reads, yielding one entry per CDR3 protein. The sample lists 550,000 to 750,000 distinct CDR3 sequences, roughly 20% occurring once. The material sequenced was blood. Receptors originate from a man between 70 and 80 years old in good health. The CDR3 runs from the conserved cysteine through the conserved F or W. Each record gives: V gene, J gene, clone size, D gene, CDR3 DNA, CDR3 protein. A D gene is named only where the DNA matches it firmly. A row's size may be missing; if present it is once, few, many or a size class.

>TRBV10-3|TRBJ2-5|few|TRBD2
TGTGCCATCAGAGCGGGATTACAAGAGACCCAGTACTTC
CAIRAGLQETQYF
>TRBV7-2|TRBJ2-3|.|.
TGTGCCAGCAGCCCCCCGCACCCTTCACTGGATACGCAGTATTTT
CASSPPHPSLDTQYF
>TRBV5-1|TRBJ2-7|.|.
TGCGCCAGCAGCACACAGGGGGGGCAGTACGAGCAGTACTTC
CASSTQGGQYEQYF
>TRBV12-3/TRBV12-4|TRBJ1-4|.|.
TGTGCCAGCAGTTTAAAGGGGCTTAGTGAAAAACTGTTTTTT
CASSLKGLSEKLFF
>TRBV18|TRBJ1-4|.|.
TGTGCCAGCTCACCCCGGCGGGCCCAAGGGGGACTGTTTTTT
CASSPRRAQGGLFF
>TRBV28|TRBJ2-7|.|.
TGTGCCAGCAAATCGGCGACAAACTACGGCGAGCAGTACTTC
CASKSATNYGEQYF
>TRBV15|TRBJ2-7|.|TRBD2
TGTGCCACCAGCAGCATTAGCGGGTCCTACGAGCAGTACTTC
CATSSISGSYEQYF
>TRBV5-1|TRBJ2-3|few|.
TGCGCCAGCAGCTTGTATAGCGGCACAGATACGCAGTATTTT
CASSLYSGTDTQYF
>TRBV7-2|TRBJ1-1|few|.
TGTGCCAGCAGCTTAGGGAATCCAGGGAACACTGAAGCTTTCTTT
CASSLGNPGNTEAFF
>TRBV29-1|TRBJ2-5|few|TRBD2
TGCAGCGTTGATACAGGGACTAGCGGGAGGAAGAGCAGTCACTTC
CSVDTGTSGRKSSHF
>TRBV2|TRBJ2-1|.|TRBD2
TGTGCCAGCAGTACAGCTAGCGGGAGGTCCTACAATGAGCAGTTCTTC
CASSTASGRSYNEQFF
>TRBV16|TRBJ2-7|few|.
TGTGCCAGCAGCCAATCAGGGTACGAGCAGTACTTC
CASSQSGYEQYF
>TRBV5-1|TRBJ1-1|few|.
TGCGCCAGCAGCTTGGCCGCACAGGGCGGCACTGAAGCTTTCTTT
CASSLAAQGGTEAFF
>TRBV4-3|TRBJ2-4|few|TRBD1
TGCGCCAGCAGCCAAGGGCGGACAGGGGGCTTTGACATTCAGTACTTC
CASSQGRTGGFDIQYF
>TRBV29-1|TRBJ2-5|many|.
TGCAGCGTGGACAAGCCGGGGGGCTCTTCAGAGACCCAGTACTTC
CSVDKPGGSSETQYF
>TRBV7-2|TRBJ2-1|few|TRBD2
TGTGCCAGCAGCTTATGGGGGAGCGGGAGTTACAATGAGCAGTTCTTC
CASSLWGSGSYNEQFF
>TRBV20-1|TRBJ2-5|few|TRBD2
TGCAGTGCTACGACGGCACTAGCGGAACAAGAGACCCAGTACTTC
CSATTALAEQETQYF
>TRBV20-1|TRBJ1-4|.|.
TGCAGTGCTAGAGACGTGGTGGACGTTGAAAAACTGTTTTTT
CSARDVVDVEKLFF
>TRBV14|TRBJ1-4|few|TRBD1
TGTGCCAGCAGCCAAAGGGGACAGCCCTTGAAAGCTCTGTTTTTT
CASSQRGQPLKALFF
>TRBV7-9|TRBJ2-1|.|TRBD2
TGTGCCAGCAGCTTAAAGCGGGAAACCCCCGAGCAGTTCTTC
CASSLKRETPEQFF
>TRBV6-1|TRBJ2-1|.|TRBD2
TGTGCCAGCATAAGGGGGACTAGCGCCCTACCTGGGCAGTTCTTC
CASIRGTSALPGQFF
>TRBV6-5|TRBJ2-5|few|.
TGTGCCAGCAGTTCTGGGGTACCGGGAGAAGAGACCCAGTACTTC
CASSSGVPGEETQYF
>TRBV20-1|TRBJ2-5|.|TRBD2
TGCAGTGCTATAGTAGCGGGAGCCGGTGAGACCCAGTACTTC
CSAIVAGAGETQYF
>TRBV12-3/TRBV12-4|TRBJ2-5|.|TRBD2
TGTGCCAGCAGTTTAAGACTAGCGGACGGAGAGACCCAGTACTTC
CASSLRLADGETQYF
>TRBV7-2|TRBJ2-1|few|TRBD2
TGTGCCAGCAGCCCGGGGACTAGCGGGAGTTTCTATGAGCAGTTCTTC
CASSPGTSGSFYEQFF
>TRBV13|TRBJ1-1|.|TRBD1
TGTGCCAGCAGCCCCAGGGACAGGTCCACTGAAGCTTTCTTT
CASSPRDRSTEAFF
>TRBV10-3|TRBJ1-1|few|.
TGTGCCATCAGCGGGACGGGCACCACTGAAGCTTTCTTT
CAISGTGTTEAFF
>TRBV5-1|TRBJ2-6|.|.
TGCGCCAGCAGCCCGGACAGAAGTTCGGGGGCCAACGTCCTGACTTTC
CASSPDRSSGANVLTF
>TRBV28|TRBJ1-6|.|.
TGTGCCAGCAGCCAACGAAATAATTCACCCCTCCACTTT
CASSQRNNSPLHF
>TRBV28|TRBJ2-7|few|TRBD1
TGTGCCAGCAGTCCCGGGACAGGGGCCGAGCAGTACTTC
CASSPGTGAEQYF
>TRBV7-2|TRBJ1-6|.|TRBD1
TGTGCCAGCAGCCCCCGGGACAGGCAGAATTCACCCCTCCACTTT
CASSPRDRQNSPLHF
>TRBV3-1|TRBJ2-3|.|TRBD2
TGTGCCAGCAGCCCCGGACTAGCGGGAGTAGAGGCGGAGACCCAGTACTTT
CASSPGLAGVEAETQYF
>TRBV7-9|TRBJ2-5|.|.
TGCGCCAGCAGCAAGGGACGGGCCCCAGGGACCCAGTACTTC
CASSKGRAPGTQYF
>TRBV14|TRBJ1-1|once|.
TGTGCCAGCAGCCAAATAGGAGGCATGAACACTGAAGCTTTCTTT
CASSQIGGMNTEAFF
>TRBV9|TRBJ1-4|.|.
TGTGCCAGCAGCCCATCGGCGACTTTCAATGAAAAACTGTTTTTT
CASSPSATFNEKLFF
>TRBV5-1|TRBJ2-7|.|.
TGCGCCAGCAGCTACACAGGGTTGGGCGAGCAGTACTTC
CASSYTGLGEQYF
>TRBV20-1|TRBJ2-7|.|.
TGCAGTGCTATAGCGCACGAGCAGTACTTC
CSAIAHEQYF
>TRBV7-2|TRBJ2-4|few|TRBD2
TGTGCCAGCAGCGCCCGACTAGCGGGGACAGCCAAAAACATTCAGTACTTC
CASSARLAGTAKNIQYF
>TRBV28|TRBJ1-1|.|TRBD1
TGTGCCAGCAGTTTCGGGGGACAGTCGTACAAGAACACTGAAGCTTTCTTT
CASSFGGQSYKNTEAFF
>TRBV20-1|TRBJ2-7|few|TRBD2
TGCAGTGCCCAGATGGGACTAGCGGGAGAGTACGAGCAGTACTTC
CSAQMGLAGEYEQYF
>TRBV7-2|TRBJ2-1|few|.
TGTGCCAGCAGCCGCCGGCGCCGGGACTCGAGCTCCTACAATGAGCAGTTCTTC
CASSRRRRDSSSYNEQFF
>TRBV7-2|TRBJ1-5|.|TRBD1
TGTGCCAGCAGCTCCGACAGGGTAGGCAATCAGCCCCAGCATTTT
CASSSDRVGNQPQHF
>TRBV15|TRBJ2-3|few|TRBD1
TGTGCCACCAGCTTAGGGACAGGGGTGGATACGCAGTATTTT
CATSLGTGVDTQYF
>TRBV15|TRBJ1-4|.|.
TGTGCCACCAGCCACGACCTCGAGGAGCGGGGTGAAAAACTGTTTTTT
CATSHDLEERGEKLFF
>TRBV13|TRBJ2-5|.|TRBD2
TGTGCCAGCAGCTTACGGCCAGCGGGAGTTATGGAGACCCAGTACTTC
CASSLRPAGVMETQYF
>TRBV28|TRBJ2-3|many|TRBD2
TGTGCCAGCAGCACTAGCGGGAGCACAGATACGCAGTATTTT
CASSTSGSTDTQYF
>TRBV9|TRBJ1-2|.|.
TGTGCCAGCAGCCCCGTGGACAGACCCTCGGGCTACACCTTC
CASSPVDRPSGYTF
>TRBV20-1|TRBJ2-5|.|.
TGCAGTGCTGGGCCGGTCACGGGAGAGACCCAGTACTTC
CSAGPVTGETQYF
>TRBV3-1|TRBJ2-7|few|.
TGTGCCAGCAGCCAAGCGTCGGGACAGCAGTACTTC
CASSQASGQQYF
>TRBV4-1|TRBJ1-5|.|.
TGCGCCAGCAGCCACTTAACAGGGAACGGTCAGCCCCAGCATTTT
CASSHLTGNGQPQHF
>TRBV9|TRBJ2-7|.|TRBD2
TGTGCCAGCAGCCGGACTAGCGGAACTCCCTACGAGCAGTACTTC
CASSRTSGTPYEQYF
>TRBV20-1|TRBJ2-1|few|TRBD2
TGCAGTGCTAGACAGGGTGGACTAGCGGGAGGTTCCTACAATGAGCAGTTCTTC
CSARQGGLAGGSYNEQFF
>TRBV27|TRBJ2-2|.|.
TGTGCCAGCAGTCTTTTAAGCGGGAACACCGGGGAGCTGTTTTTT
CASSLLSGNTGELFF
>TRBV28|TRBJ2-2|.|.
TGTGCCAGCAGTTTAAAAGGGCTGAACACCGGGGAGCTGTTTTTT
CASSLKGLNTGELFF
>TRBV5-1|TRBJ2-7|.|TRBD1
TGCGCCAGCAGCAGACCCGGGACAGGGGTCTCCTACGAGCAGTACTTC
CASSRPGTGVSYEQYF
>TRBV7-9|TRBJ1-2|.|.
TGTGCCAGCAGCTCCGGGACCGGGTCCTATGGCTACACCTTC
CASSSGTGSYGYTF
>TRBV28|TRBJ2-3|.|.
TGTGCCAGCACCCACCGGCTGACAAATACGCAGTATTTT
CASTHRLTNTQYF